This T cell receptor (beta chain) was documented in a study of cytomegalovirus exposure and HLA in healthy donors. Nominal health characterized the donors when sampled, though unrecorded immune exposures were likely. In germline, CDR1 is MNHEY, CDR2 SMNVEV (reference sequence). The CDR3 runs to 14 residues. With V trimmed by 7 bases and J by 5 bases, 6 bases remained unmatched. Of note for this clone: Its antigen is still unknown.

Whole-study findings and limits: TCR sequences were mostly rare, though some public TCRs occurred in many donors. HLA alleles were associated with roughly 17,000 TCR beta sequences in a later analysis at 0.05 false discovery rate. With DRB1 most and HLA-C fewest, TCR association rates differed between HLA loci in a later analysis.

The PCR employed 60 Vbeta primers together with 13 Jbeta primers. Data came from immunoSEQ multiplex PCR; TCRdb stores just in-frame clones and leaves some out. The table shows about 220,000 clones, with less than 85% occurring only once. This sequence originates from a man younger than 35 in good health and CMV-seronegative. The V and J genes are TRBV27 and TRBJ2-1; 9 positions match TRBD2. Sequenced material: PBMCs. The CDR3 region is CASKAGGGHNEQFF. The CDR3 DNA follows: TGTGCCAGCAAGGCGGGGGGGGGCCACAATGAGCAGTTCTTC.